This T cell receptor (beta chain) emerged from a study of blood T cell repertoires in COVID-19 (dated by TCRdb to the early 2020s). About the full investigation: The collaborator samples originated in the United States, Italy and Spain and spanned the acute and convalescent phases of COVID-19. The material from the prospective study consisted of cDNA or gDNA derived from T cells, B-cell-depleted T cells, or PBMCs. Subjects who had been exposed to COVID-19, were actively infected with it, or had recovered from it provided the deeply sampled blood TCRbeta repertoires that made up the dataset. The repertoires were released in a freely available public database intended as a resource for research on the immune response to SARS-CoV-2. Samples were obtained from the ongoing ImmuneRACE study (first 160 participants) and from about 1,300 subjects provided by 6 global collaborators. The sample metadata nearly always contained a de-identified subject ID, COVID-19 status, age in years and sex. Where available, HLA class I and class II types were obtained from metadata supplied by the sample provider rather than from assay-based typing.

TCRbeta CDR3 regions were amplified from genomic DNA using the immunoSEQ Assay, a bias-controlled multiplex PCR. In the source study's methods: Within the assay, amplification of reference gene primers was used to estimate how many nucleated cells each sample contained. To quantify the absolute abundance of each unique TCRbeta CDR3 rearrangement, sequence reads were collapsed and filtered. Productive Simpson clonality was computed per sample as the square root of Simpson's diversity index over productive rearrangements. TCRdb obtained this table from immuneACCESS and retained in-frame rearrangements with V and J assigned. These tables miss some clones; where compared with another copy, unresolved V genes account for less than half of the shortfall, and the remainder is unexplained. D and trimming were read from the DNA, whereas the V and J calls and clone size are those reported in that table. Within this sample are 150,000 or so clones, with roughly nine tenths of them counted one time only. The ten most abundant clones make up 0.95% to 1.5% of the sample.

With regard to this clone: The antigen it recognizes is unknown. No much larger clone exists at a distance of one base, and base qualities are not known.

The CDR3, cysteine through phenylalanine, is 15 amino acids long. The kept DNA is CDR3 alone, 45 bases in frame from the first base. The V and J ends are trimmed by 4 bases and 5 bases, leaving 15 bases between them. Looking up the germline V gene yields CDR1 SGDLS and CDR2 YYNGEE. Results the study describes overall, beyond this receptor: The amount of clinical and demographic metadata varied by source and participant and was provided uncurated.

Participants in the prospective study were enrolled through a virtual design, were aged 18 to 89 years, and lived in roughly 24 United States geographic areas. To assign participants to cohorts, the prospective study relied on clinical history that participants themselves reported in a screening survey and a study questionnaire. Mobile phlebotomists in the prospective study collected whole blood, serum and a nasopharyngeal or oropharyngeal swab from every participant. Prospective study participants could optionally give additional blood draws and questionnaires over an approximately 2-month period. Before DNA extraction, blood samples from the prospective study were shipped at room temperature or frozen.

The origin of this receptor is a human donor with acute COVID-19. The donor label of this sample is uncertain. Sequenced: PBMCs or T cells enriched from blood (not recorded which). Recombination joined TRBV9 with TRBJ2-2; the best D guess is TRBD1, with 7 bases matching. CDR3 protein: CASSPRQGGTGELFF. In nucleotide form, the sequence is TGTGCCAGCAGCCCTCGACAGGGAGGAACCGGGGAGCTGTTTTTT. Supplemented by the reference TRBV9 and TRBJ2-2 proteins around the CDR3, the complete variable domain is DSGVTQTPKHLITATGQRVTLRCSPRSGDLSVYWYQQSLDQGLQFLIQYYNGEERAKGNILERFSAQQFPDLHSELNLSSLELGDSALYFCASSPRQGGTGELFFGEGSRLTVL.